This T cell receptor beta chain was identified during a study of T cells after yellow fever vaccination. Study outcomes and limitations: Weaker overall was a secondary response that nonetheless peaked faster, on day 5 versus 15.

TCRdb re-analysed the 5' RACE reads in MiXCR, keeping a single row per CDR3 protein. The sample includes hundreds of thousands of distinct CDR3 sequences, 18% of them seen just once. Germline values: CDR1 DFQATT, CDR2 SNEGSKA (reference sequence). This CDR3 is built from 11 residues. Notes on this clonotype: Its antigen remains unidentified.

Sequenced material: PBMCs, taken before the yellow fever booster vaccination. The rearrangement uses TRBV20-1 and TRBJ2-7, with D uncertain. The clonotype was recovered from a man aged 18 to 35 who received the YFV17D yellow fever vaccine. Here the CDR3 reads CSAPKGYEQYF. DNA of the CDR3: TGCAGCGCCCCTAAAGGGTACGAGCAGTACTTC.